The sequence of this T cell receptor beta chain was determined in a study of blood T cell repertoires in COVID-19. The germline CDR1 and CDR2 sequences are ENHRY and SYGVKD. This CDR3 comprises 14 residues. Trimming shortened V by 3 bases and J by 4 bases, and 10 bases separated the two germline ends. This clone was seen only a few times. Only in-frame clones appear in the TCRdb table, and some are missing; sequencing was by immunoSEQ multiplex PCR. This repertoire shows 200,000 to 250,000 clones, around 80% found once; its top ten account for around 1.8%. Cohort placement rested on clinical history that participants reported themselves. Two negative PCRs, clearance, or symptom resolution had been documented for recovered Cohort 3 donors.

The source is a man aged 55 to 70 who had recovered from COVID-19. Sequencing was performed on PBMCs or T cells enriched from blood (not recorded which). This rearrangement joins TRBV10-3 to TRBJ1-3, with a weak D call TRBD1 (5 bases). CDR3 sequence: CAISENRQGNTIYF. As DNA, the CDR3 is TGTGCCATCAGTGAAAATAGACAGGGAAACACCATATATTTT.